These T cell receptor beta chains were read from a single sample in a study of cytomegalovirus exposure and HLA in healthy donors. Sequenced by immunoSEQ multiplex PCR; TCRdb stores in-frame clones only, minus some. Among 140,000 or so clones listed, 65% to 85% were seen once. Sequenced material: PBMCs. These receptors were collected from a male donor in good health and CMV-seronegative. CDR3s include the opening cysteine and the closing phenylalanine or tryptophan. The order of the fields is CDR3 protein, CDR3 DNA, CDR3 length, V gene, clone size, J gene, D gene. D genes are given only for firm matches. Not all rows give a size; the values are once, few, many and, for expanded clones, a class.

CDR3aa: CASTNGANTGELFF; CDR3nt: TGTGCCTCCACCAACGGGGCGAACACCGGGGAGCTGTTTTTT; len: 14; v_gene: TRBV30; abundance: -; j_gene: TRBJ2-2; d_gene: -
CDR3aa: CASSEDWWDRRTLFPYEQYF; CDR3nt: TGTGCCAGCAGTGAAGACTGGTGGGACAGGCGAACCCTCTTTCCCTACGAGCAGTACTTC; len: 20; v_gene: TRBV2; abundance: -; j_gene: TRBJ2-7; d_gene: TRBD1
CDR3aa: CASNSGSGGPLHF; CDR3nt: TGTGCCAGCAATTCGGGCAGTGGGGGGCCCCTCCACTTT; len: 13; v_gene: TRBV28; abundance: -; j_gene: TRBJ1-6; d_gene: -
CDR3aa: CASSLDSGRTYYNEQFF; CDR3nt: TGTGCCAGCAGCTTAGACAGCGGGAGGACCTACTACAATGAGCAGTTCTTC; len: 17; v_gene: TRBV11-2; abundance: -; j_gene: TRBJ2-1; d_gene: TRBD2
CDR3aa: CASSPGTAGDYGYTF; CDR3nt: TGCGCCAGCAGCCCGGGGACAGCAGGTGACTATGGCTACACCTTC; len: 15; v_gene: TRBV5-1; abundance: -; j_gene: TRBJ1-2; d_gene: TRBD1
CDR3aa: CASSSDWSTDTQYF; CDR3nt: TGTGCCAGCAGTTCGGACTGGAGCACAGATACGCAGTATTTT; len: 14; v_gene: TRBV6-5; abundance: -; j_gene: TRBJ2-3; d_gene: -
CDR3aa: CASSLGLSGANVLTF; CDR3nt: TGTGCCAGCAGCTTAGGGCTCTCTGGGGCCAACGTCCTGACTTTC; len: 15; v_gene: TRBV7-3; abundance: few; j_gene: TRBJ2-6; d_gene: -
CDR3aa: CASSLAGRETQYF; CDR3nt: TGTGCCAGCAGCTTGGCAGGGCGGGAGACCCAGTACTTC; len: 13; v_gene: TRBV7-3; abundance: few; j_gene: TRBJ2-5; d_gene: -
CDR3aa: CASSELVGGIYNEQFF; CDR3nt: TGTGCCAGCAGTGAATTGGTCGGGGGAATCTACAATGAGCAGTTCTTC; len: 16; v_gene: TRBV25-1; abundance: -; j_gene: TRBJ2-1; d_gene: -
CDR3aa: CASSYLYQAGDEVETQYF; CDR3nt: TGTGCCAGCAGCTACTTATATCAGGCGGGAGATGAGGTAGAGACCCAGTACTTC; len: 18; v_gene: TRBV11-2; abundance: -; j_gene: TRBJ2-5; d_gene: TRBD2
CDR3aa: CASSPPDPDSATDTQYF; CDR3nt: TGTGCCAGCTCACCACCGGACCCGGACAGCGCCACAGATACGCAGTATTTT; len: 17; v_gene: TRBV18; abundance: -; j_gene: TRBJ2-3; d_gene: -
CDR3aa: CASSRLPYEQYF; CDR3nt: TGTGCCAGCAGTCGACTACCTTACGAGCAGTACTTC; len: 12; v_gene: TRBV6-6; abundance: once; j_gene: TRBJ2-7; d_gene: -
CDR3aa: CASSLISYGYTF; CDR3nt: TGTGCCAGCAGCTTGATCAGCTATGGCTACACCTTC; len: 12; v_gene: TRBV7-2; abundance: -; j_gene: TRBJ1-2; d_gene: -
CDR3aa: CASSVATDAGDEQFF; CDR3nt: TGTGCCAGCAGCGTAGCTACGGACGCGGGCGATGAGCAGTTCTTC; len: 15; v_gene: TRBV9; abundance: -; j_gene: TRBJ2-1; d_gene: -
CDR3aa: CASTSQSHTQYF; CDR3nt: TGTGCCAGCACCTCACAGAGCCATACGCAGTATTTT; len: 12; v_gene: TRBV11-2; abundance: -; j_gene: TRBJ2-3; d_gene: -